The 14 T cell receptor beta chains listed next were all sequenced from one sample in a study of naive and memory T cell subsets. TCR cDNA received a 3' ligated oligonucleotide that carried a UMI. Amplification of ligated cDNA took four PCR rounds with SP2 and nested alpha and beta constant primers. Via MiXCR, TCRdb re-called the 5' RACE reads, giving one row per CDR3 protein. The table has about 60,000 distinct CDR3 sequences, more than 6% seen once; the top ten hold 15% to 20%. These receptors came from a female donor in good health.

The CDR3 sequence: CAWSVLLGSSYEQYF. The CDR3 DNA follows: TGTGCCTGGAGTGTCTTGCTCGGGAGTTCCTACGAGCAGTACTTC. The chain couples TRBV30 to TRBJ2-7, with a weak D call TRBD2 (6 bases). The CDR3 contains 15 residues. V was trimmed by 0 bases and J by 1 base, leaving 13 bases between them. Germline V CDR1 and CDR2: GTSNPN, SVGIG (reference sequence).

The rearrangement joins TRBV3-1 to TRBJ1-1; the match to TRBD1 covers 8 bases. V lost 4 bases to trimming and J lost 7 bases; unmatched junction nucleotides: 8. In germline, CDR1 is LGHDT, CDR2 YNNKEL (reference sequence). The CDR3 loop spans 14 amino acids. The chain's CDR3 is CASSPRQGTNEAFF. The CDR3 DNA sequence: TGTGCCAGCAGCCCTAGACAGGGGACGAATGAAGCTTTCTTT.

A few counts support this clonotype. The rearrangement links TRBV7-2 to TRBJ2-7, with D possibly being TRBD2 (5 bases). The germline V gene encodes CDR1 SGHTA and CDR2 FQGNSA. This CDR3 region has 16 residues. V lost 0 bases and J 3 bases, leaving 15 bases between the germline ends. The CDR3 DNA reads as TGTGCCAGCAGCTTAGCCCCATCACTCGGGAACTACGAGCAGTACTTC. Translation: CASSLAPSLGNYEQYF.

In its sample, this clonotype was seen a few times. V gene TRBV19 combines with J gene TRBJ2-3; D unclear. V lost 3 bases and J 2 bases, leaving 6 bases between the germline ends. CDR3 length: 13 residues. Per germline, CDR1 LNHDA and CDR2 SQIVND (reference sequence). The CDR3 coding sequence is TGTGCCAGTAGTATCTTACTCACAGATACGCAGTATTTT. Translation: CASSILLTDTQYF. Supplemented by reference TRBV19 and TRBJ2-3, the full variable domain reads DGGITQSPKYLFRKEGQNVTLSCEQNLNHDAMYWYRQDPGQGLRLIYYSQIVNDFQKGDIAEGYSVSREKKESFPLTVTSAQKNPTAFYLCASSILLTDTQYFGPGTRLTVL.

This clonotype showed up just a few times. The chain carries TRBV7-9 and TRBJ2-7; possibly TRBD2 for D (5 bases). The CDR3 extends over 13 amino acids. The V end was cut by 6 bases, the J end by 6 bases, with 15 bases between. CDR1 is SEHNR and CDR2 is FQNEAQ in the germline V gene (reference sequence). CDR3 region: CASSWTATSEQYF. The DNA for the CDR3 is TGTGCCAGCAGTTGGACTGCTACCTCCGAGCAGTACTTC.

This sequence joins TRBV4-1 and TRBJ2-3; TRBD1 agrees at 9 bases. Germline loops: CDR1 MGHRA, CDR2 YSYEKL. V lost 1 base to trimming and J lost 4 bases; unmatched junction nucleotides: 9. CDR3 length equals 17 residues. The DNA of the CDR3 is TGCGCCAGCAGCCAAGGTCGCTCGACAGGGGGTTCAGATACGCAGTATTTT. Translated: CASSQGRSTGGSDTQYF.

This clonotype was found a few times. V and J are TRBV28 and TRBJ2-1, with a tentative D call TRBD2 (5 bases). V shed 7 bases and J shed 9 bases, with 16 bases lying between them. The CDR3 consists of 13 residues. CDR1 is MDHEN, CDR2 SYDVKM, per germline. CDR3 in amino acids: CASKTGNEVEQFF. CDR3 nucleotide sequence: TGTGCCAGCAAGACGGGGAATGAGGTTGAGCAGTTCTTC.

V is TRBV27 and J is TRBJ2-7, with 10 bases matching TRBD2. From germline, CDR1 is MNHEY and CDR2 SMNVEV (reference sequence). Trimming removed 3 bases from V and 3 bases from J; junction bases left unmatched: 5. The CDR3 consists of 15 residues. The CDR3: CASSLTSGPYYEQYF. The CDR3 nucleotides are TGTGCCAGCAGTTTGACTAGCGGGCCATACTACGAGCAGTACTTC.

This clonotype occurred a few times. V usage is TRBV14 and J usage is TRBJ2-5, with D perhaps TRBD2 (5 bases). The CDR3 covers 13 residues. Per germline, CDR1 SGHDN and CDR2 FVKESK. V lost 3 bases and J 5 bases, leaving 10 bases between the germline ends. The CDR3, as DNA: TGTGCCAGCAGCCAGTGGCAGCGGGAGACCCAGTACTTC. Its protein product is CASSQWQRETQYF.

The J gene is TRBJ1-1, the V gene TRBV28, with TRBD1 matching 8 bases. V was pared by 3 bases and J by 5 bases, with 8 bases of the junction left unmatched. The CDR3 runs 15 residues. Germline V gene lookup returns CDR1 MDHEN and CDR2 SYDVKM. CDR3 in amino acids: CASSFGGTGGTEAFF. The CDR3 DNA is TGTGCCAGCAGTTTCGGGGGGACAGGAGGAACTGAAGCTTTCTTT.

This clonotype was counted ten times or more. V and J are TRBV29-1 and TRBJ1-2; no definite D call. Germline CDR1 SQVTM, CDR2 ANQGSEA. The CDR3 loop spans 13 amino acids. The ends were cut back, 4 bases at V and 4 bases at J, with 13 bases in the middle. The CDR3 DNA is TGCAGCGTTGGGGCGGCTGGATTCTATGGCTACACCTTC. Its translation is CSVGAAGFYGYTF.

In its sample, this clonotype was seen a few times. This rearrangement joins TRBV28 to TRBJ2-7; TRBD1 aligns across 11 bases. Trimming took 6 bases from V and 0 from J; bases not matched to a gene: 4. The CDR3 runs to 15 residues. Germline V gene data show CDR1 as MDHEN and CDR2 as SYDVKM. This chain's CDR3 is CASSTGTGGSYEQYF. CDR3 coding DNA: TGTGCCAGCAGCACCGGGACAGGGGGCTCCTACGAGCAGTACTTC.

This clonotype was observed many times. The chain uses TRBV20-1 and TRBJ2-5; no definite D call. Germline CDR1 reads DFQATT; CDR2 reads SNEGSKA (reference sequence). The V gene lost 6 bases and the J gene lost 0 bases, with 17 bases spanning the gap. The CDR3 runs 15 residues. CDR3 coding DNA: TGCAGTGCCCATTCCCCGAAGAGGAACCAAGAGACCCAGTACTTC. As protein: CSAHSPKRNQETQYF.

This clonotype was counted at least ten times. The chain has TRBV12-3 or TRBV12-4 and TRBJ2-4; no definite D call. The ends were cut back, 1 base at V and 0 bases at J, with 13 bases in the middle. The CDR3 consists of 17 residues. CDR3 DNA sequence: TGTGCCAGCAGTTTAGGCATTAGACGGTCAGCCAAAAACATTCAGTACTTC. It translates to CASSLGIRRSAKNIQYF.